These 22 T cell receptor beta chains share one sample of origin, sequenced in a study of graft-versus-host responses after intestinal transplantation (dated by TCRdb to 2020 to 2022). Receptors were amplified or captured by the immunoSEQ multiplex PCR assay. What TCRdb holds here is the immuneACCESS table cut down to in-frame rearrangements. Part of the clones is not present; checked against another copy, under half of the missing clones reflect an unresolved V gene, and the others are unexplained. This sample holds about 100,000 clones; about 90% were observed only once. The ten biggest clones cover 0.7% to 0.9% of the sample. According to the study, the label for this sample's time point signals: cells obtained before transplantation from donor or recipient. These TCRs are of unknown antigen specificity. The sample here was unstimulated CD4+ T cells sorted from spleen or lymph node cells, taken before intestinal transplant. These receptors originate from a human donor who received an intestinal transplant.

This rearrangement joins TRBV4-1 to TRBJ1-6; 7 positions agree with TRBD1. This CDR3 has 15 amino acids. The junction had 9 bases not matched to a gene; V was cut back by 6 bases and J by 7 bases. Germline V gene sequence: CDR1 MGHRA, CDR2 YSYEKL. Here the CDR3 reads CASRGRGLGNSPLHF. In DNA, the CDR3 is TGCGCCAGCAGGGGTAGGGGGCTTGGAAATTCACCCCTCCACTTT.

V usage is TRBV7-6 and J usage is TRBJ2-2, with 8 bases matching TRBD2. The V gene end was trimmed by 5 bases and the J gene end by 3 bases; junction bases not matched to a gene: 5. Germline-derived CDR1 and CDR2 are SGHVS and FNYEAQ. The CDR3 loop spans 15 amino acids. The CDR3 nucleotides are TGTGCCAGCAGCGCCCGACTAGCGTACACCGGGGAGCTGTTTTTT. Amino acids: CASSARLAYTGELFF.

CDR3 in amino acids: CASSQVPGTGGSYEQYF. As DNA, the CDR3 is TGTGCCAGCAGCCAAGTTCCCGGGACAGGGGGCTCCTACGAGCAGTACTTC. The gene calls are TRBV14 and TRBJ2-7; 11 bases agree with TRBD1. The trim removed 1 base at V and 0 bases at J, leaving 5 bases unmatched. CDR1 and CDR2 from the germline V gene are SGHDN and FVKESK. CDR3 length equals 17 residues.

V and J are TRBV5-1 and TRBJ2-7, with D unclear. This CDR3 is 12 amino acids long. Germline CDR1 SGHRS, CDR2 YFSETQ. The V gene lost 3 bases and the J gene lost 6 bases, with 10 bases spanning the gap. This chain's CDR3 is CASSYSESEQYF. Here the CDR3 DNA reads TGCGCCAGCAGCTATAGTGAAAGCGAGCAGTACTTC.

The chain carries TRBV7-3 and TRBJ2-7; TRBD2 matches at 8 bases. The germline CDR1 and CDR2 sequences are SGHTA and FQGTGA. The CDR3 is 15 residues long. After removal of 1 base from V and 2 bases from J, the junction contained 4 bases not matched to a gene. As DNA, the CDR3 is TGTGCCAGCAGCTTAAGTCCGGGGGGGACCTACGAGCAGTACTTC. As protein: CASSLSPGGTYEQYF.

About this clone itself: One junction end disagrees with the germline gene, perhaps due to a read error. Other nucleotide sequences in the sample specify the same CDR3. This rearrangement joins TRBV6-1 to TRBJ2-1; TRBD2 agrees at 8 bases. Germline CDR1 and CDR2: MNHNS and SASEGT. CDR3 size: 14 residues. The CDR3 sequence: CASSEGSAPGRAFF. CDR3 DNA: TGTGCCAGCAGCGAAGGCTCGGCACCCGGGAGGGCCTTCTTC.

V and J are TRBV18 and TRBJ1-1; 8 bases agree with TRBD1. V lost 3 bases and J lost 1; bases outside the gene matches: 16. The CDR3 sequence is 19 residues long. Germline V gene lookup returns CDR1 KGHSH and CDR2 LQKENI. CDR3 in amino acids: CASSPSDRGGQVWNTEAFF. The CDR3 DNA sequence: TGTGCCAGCTCACCCTCAGACAGGGGCGGCCAAGTATGGAACACTGAAGCTTTCTTT.

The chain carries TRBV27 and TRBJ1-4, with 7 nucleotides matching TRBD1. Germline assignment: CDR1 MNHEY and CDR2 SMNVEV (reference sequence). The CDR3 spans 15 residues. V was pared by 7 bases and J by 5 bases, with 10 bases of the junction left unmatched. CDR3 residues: CASTSRQGGNEKLFF. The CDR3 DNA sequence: TGTGCCAGCACCTCAAGACAGGGTGGCAATGAAAAACTGTTTTTT.

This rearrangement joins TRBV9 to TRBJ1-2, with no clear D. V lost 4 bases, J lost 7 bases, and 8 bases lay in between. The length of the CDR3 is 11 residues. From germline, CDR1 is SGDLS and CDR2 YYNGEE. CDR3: CASSSGSGYTF. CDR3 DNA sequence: TGTGCCAGCAGCTCAGGATCTGGCTACACCTTC.

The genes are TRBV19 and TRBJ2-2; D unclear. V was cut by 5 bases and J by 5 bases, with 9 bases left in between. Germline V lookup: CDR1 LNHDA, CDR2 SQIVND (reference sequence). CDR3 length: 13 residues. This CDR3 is CASSPIRTGELFF. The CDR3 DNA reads TGTGCCAGTAGTCCCATCCGAACCGGGGAGCTGTTTTTT.

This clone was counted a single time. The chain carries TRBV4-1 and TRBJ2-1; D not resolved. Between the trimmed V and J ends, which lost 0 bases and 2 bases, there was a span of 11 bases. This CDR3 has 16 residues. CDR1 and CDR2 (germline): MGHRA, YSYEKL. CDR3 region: CASSQEDTEPYNEQFF. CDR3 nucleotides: TGCGCCAGCAGCCAAGAAGATACTGAGCCCTACAATGAGCAGTTCTTC.

DNA for the CDR3: TGCGCCAGCAGCATAACGGGACAGGGGGGGCCAGATACGCAGTATTTT. This translates into CASSITGQGGPDTQYF. The chain is built from TRBV5-1 and TRBJ2-3; 11 bases are a match to TRBD1. The V gene's germline CDR1 is SGHRS and CDR2 YFSETQ. The CDR3 is 16 amino acids. V dropped 4 bases and J dropped 4; count of bases not matched to a gene: 8.

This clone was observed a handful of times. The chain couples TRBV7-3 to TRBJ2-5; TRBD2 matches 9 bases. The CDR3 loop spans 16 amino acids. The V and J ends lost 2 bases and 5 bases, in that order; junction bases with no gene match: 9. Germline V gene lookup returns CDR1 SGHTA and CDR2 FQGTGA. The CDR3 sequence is CASSLGVAGAGETQYF. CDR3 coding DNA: TGTGCCAGCAGCTTAGGAGTAGCGGGGGCCGGGGAGACCCAGTACTTC. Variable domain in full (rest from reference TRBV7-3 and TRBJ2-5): GAGVSQTPSNKVTEKGKYVELRCDPISGHTALYWYRQSLGQGPEFLIYFQGTGAADDSGLPNDRFFAVRPEGSVSTLKIQRTERGDSAVYLCASSLGVAGAGETQYFGPGTRLLVL.

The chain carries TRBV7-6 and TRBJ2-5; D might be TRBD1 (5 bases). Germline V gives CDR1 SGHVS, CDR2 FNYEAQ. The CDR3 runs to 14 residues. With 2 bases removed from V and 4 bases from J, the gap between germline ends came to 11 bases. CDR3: CASSLSGQGETQYF. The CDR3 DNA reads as TGTGCCAGCAGCTTATCCGGTCAGGGAGAGACCCAGTACTTC.

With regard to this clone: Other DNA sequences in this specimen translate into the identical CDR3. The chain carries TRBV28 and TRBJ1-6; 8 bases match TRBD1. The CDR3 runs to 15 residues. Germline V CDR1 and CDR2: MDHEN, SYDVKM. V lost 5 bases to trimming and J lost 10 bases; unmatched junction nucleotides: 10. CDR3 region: CASSLGGTGGSPLHF. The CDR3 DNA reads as TGTGCCAGCAGTCTCGGGGGGACAGGAGGATCACCCCTCCACTTT.

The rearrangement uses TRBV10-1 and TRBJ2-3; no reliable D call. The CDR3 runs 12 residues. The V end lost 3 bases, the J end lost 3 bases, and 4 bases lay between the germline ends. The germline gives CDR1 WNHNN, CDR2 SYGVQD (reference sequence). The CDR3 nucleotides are TGCGCCAGCAGTGAAAGGACAGATACGCAGTATTTT. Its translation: CASSERTDTQYF.

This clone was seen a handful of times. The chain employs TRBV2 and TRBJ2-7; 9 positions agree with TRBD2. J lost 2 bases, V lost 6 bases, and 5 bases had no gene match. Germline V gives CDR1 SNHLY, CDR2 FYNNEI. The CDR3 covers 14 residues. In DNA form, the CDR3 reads TGTGCCAGCAGAACGCGGGAGGGCCCCTACGAGCAGTACTTC. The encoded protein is CASRTREGPYEQYF. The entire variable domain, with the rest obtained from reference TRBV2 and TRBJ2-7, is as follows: EPEVTQTPSHQVTQMGQEVILRCVPISNHLYFYWYRQILGQKVEFLVSFYNNEISEKSEIFDDQFSVERPDGSNFTLKIRSTKLEDSAMYFCASRTREGPYEQYFGPGTRLTVT.

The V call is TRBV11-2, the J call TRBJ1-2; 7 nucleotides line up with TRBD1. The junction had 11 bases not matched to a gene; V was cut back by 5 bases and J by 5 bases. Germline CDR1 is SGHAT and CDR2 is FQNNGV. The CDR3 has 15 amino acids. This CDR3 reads CASSARRDRSYGYTF. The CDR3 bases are TGTGCCAGCAGCGCTCGGCGGGACAGATCTTATGGCTACACCTTC.

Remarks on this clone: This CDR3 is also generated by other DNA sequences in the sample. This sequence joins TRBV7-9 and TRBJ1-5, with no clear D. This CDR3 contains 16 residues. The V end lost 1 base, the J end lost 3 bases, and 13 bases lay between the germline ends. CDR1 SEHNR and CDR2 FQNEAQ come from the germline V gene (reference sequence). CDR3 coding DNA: TGTGCCAGCAGCTTAGATTCGGGGAACTTCAATCAGCCCCAGCATTTT. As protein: CASSLDSGNFNQPQHF.

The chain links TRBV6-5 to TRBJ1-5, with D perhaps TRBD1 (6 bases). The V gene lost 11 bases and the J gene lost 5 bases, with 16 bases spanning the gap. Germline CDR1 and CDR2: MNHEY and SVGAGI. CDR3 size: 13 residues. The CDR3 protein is CAAWDIGYQPQHF. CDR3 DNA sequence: TGTGCCGCGTGGGACATCGGCTATCAGCCCCAGCATTTT.

CDR3 bases: TGTGCCAGCAGCAAAGAATGGGGTGGGGAGACCCAGTACTTC. It yields the protein CASSKEWGGETQYF. This chain links TRBV21-1 with TRBJ2-5. TRBV21-1 is reported as a pseudogene. The CDR3 contains 14 residues.

CDR3 bases: TGTGCCAGCTCACCCCGGACAGCCGAAAAACTGTTTTTT. Its translation: CASSPRTAEKLFF. The chain recombines TRBV18 with TRBJ1-4, with D possibly being TRBD1 (6 bases). The CDR3 totals 13 residues. V shed 3 bases and J shed 8 bases, with 10 bases lying between them. Germline V lookup: CDR1 KGHSH, CDR2 LQKENI.